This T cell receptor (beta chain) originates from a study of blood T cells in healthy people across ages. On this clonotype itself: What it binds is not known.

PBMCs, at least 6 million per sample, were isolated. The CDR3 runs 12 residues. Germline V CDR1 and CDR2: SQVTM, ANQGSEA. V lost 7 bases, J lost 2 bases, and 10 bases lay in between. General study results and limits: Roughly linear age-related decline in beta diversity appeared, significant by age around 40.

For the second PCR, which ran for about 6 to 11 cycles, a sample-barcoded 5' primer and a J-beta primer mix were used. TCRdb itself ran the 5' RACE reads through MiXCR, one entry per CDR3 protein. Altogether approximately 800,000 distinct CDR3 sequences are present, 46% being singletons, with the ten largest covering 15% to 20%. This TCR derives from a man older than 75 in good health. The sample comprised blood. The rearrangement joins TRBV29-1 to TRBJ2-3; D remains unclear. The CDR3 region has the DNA TGCAGCGCGGCCTCCTCCACAGATACGCAGTATTTT. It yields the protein CSAASSTDTQYF.